These 9 T cell receptor beta chains came from one sample sequenced in a study of blood T cell repertoires in COVID-19. Sequenced by immunoSEQ multiplex PCR; TCRdb stores in-frame clones only, minus some. The sample yields roughly 200,000 clones, about 88% seen once. Sequenced material: PBMCs or T cells enriched from blood (not recorded which). These receptors originate from a middle-aged woman in a cohort exposed to, infected with or recovered from COVID-19 (not recorded which).

The chain has TRBV3-1 (or the pseudogene TRBV3-2) and TRBJ1-6; 8 nucleotides match TRBD1. The V and J ends lost 3 bases and 1 base, in that order; junction bases with no gene match: 8. Germline assignment: CDR1 LGHDT and CDR2 YNNKEL (reference sequence). The CDR3 totals 18 residues. CDR3: CASSHLGQGGSYNSPLHF. CDR3 DNA: TGTGCCAGCAGCCACCTCGGACAGGGAGGGTCCTATAATTCACCCCTCCACTTT.

V gene TRBV4-1 combines with J gene TRBJ2-2; 10 bases are a match to TRBD2. Germline V gene lookup returns CDR1 MGHRA and CDR2 YSYEKL. This CDR3 has 19 amino acids. V dropped 1 base and J dropped 4; count of bases not matched to a gene: 12. This CDR3 reads CASSQGAERGGPGTGELFF. The CDR3 nucleotides are TGCGCCAGCAGCCAAGGGGCGGAGCGGGGGGGCCCAGGCACCGGGGAGCTGTTTTTT.

The chain combines TRBV10-3 with TRBJ1-1, with TRBD1 as a possible D gene (6 bases). The CDR3 length is 13 residues. CDR1 and CDR2 from the germline V gene are ENHRY and SYGVKD. The ends were cut back, 5 bases at V and 5 bases at J, with 12 bases in the middle. Here the CDR3 reads CAISTGPKTEAFF. DNA for the CDR3: TGTGCCATCAGTACAGGGCCCAAAACTGAAGCTTTCTTT.

The V gene is TRBV24-1, the J gene TRBJ2-1, with D perhaps TRBD2 (6 bases). Germline V CDR1 and CDR2: KGHDR, SFDVKD. Trimming took off 3 bases at V and 4 bases at J, with 12 bases between the two ends. The CDR3 sequence is 15 residues long. The CDR3 is CATSDTTSPYNEQFF. Here the CDR3 DNA reads TGTGCCACCAGTGATACCACTAGCCCATACAATGAGCAGTTCTTC.

The chain has TRBV5-8 and TRBJ1-1; D unclear. CDR1 and CDR2 from the germline V gene are SGHTS and YDEGEE. V was pared by 4 bases and J by 0 bases, with 13 bases between. The CDR3 has 15 amino acids. CDR3 in amino acids: CASSRRTGLNTEAFF. DNA of the CDR3: TGTGCCAGCAGCAGGAGGACGGGTTTGAACACTGAAGCTTTCTTT.

The DNA for the CDR3 is TGTGCCAGCAGTTACTCTCTCTACAGGGTGAACACTGAAGCTTTCTTT. It yields the protein CASSYSLYRVNTEAFF. The chain links TRBV6-2 or TRBV6-3 to TRBJ1-1; tentatively, D is TRBD1 (6 bases). Trimming cost V 0 bases and J 0 bases, with 11 bases left between them. The CDR3 is 16 residues long. Germline CDR1 and CDR2: MNHEY and SVGEGT.

The chain carries TRBV7-9 and TRBJ2-6, with D possibly being TRBD2 (6 bases). CDR1 SEHNR and CDR2 FQNEAQ come from the germline V gene (reference sequence). The CDR3 contains 16 residues. V was clipped by 4 bases and J by 4 bases, with 14 bases between them. The CDR3 nucleotides are TGTGCCAGCAGCTCCCCCTACGGGGGAGGGGCCAACGTCCTGACTTTC. It yields the protein CASSSPYGGGANVLTF.

The rearrangement joins TRBV5-4 to TRBJ1-5; no definite D call. Germline V lookup: CDR1 SGHNT, CDR2 YYREEE (reference sequence). The CDR3 covers 15 residues. V was cut by 1 base and J by 0 bases, with 8 bases left in between. The DNA of the CDR3 is TGTGCCAGCAGCTTGACCGGGGATAGCAATCAGCCCCAGCATTTT. This translates into CASSLTGDSNQPQHF.

The chain combines TRBV15 with TRBJ1-1, with D hard to call. The CDR3 is 14 residues long. Germline-derived CDR1 and CDR2 are LNHNV and YYDKDF (reference sequence). V shed 4 bases and J shed 7 bases, with 16 bases lying between them. The CDR3 protein is CATSTGMDFIEAFF. CDR3 sequence (DNA): TGTGCCACCAGCACGGGGATGGACTTCATTGAAGCTTTCTTT. Variable domain in full (rest from reference TRBV15 and TRBJ1-1): DAMVIQNPRYQVTQFGKPVTLSCSQTLNHNVMYWYQQKSSQAPKLLFHYYDKDFNNEADTPDNFQSRRPNTSFCFLDIRSPGLGDTAMYLCATSTGMDFIEAFFGQGTRLTVV.